A single sample gave rise to the 5 T cell receptor beta chains below, sequenced in a study of T cell changes during pregnancy in multiple sclerosis. Clones were sequenced by immunoSEQ multiplex PCR, and TCRdb holds only the in-frame ones, with some missing. The data show approximately 100,000 clones, about 91% seen once. Specimen: peripheral blood, collected after pregnancy. These receptors all come from a female donor in good health, enrolled as a control in a pregnancy study.

Only one count was recorded for this clone. V usage is TRBV6-6 and J usage is TRBJ1-1, with D perhaps TRBD1 (5 bases). V dropped 2 bases and J dropped 12 bases, with 22 bases sitting between them. The CDR3 consists of 15 residues. Looked up from germline, CDR1 is MNHNY and CDR2 is SVGAGI (reference sequence). The CDR3 region is CASSYDPGVRAFTFF. The DNA for the CDR3 is TGTGCCAGCAGTTACGACCCTGGGGTCAGGGCTTTTACTTTCTTT.

The chain couples TRBV29-1 to TRBJ1-2; 7 bases agree with TRBD1. The CDR3 spans 16 residues. Germline V lookup: CDR1 SQVTM, CDR2 ANQGSEA. The J segment lost 3 bases and the V segment lost 5 bases, leaving 15 bases of the junction unmatched. The CDR3 nucleotides read TGCAGCGTTTTAACAGGGGTCGTCGATCGAGACTATGGCTACACCTTC. Its translation is CSVLTGVVDRDYGYTF.

Concerning this clone: Likely a read error: the CDR3 ends without its conserved phenylalanine or tryptophan. Because the CDR3's place on the DNA is in doubt, the DNA is left out and the CDR3 is given as listed by TCRdb. The V call is TRBV5-5, the J call TRBJ1-2; the table calls TRBD1, which could not be checked here. Germline assignment: CDR1 SGHKS and CDR2 YYEKEE (reference sequence). 15 amino acids form the CDR3, both terminal residues included. The CDR3 reads CASSLELYGTGRLEY.

This chain connects TRBV5-4 to TRBJ2-5; possible D gene TRBD2, 6 bases. Germline CDR1 is SGHNT and CDR2 is YYREEE (reference sequence). This CDR3 comprises 13 residues. V lost 5 bases and J lost 1, with 9 bases in between. CDR3 residues: CASRPTSQETQYF. The CDR3, as DNA: TGTGCCAGCAGGCCGACTAGCCAAGAGACCCAGTACTTC.

The CDR3 spells CASRGSIGGYTF. In nucleotides, the CDR3 is TGTGCCAGTAGGGGGTCTATTGGAGGCTACACCTTC. The chain carries TRBV6-5 and TRBJ1-2, with a weak D call TRBD1 (6 bases). Per germline, CDR1 MNHEY and CDR2 SVGAGI. Trimming stripped 9 bases from V and 8 bases from J, with 16 bases between. CDR3 length: 12 amino acids.